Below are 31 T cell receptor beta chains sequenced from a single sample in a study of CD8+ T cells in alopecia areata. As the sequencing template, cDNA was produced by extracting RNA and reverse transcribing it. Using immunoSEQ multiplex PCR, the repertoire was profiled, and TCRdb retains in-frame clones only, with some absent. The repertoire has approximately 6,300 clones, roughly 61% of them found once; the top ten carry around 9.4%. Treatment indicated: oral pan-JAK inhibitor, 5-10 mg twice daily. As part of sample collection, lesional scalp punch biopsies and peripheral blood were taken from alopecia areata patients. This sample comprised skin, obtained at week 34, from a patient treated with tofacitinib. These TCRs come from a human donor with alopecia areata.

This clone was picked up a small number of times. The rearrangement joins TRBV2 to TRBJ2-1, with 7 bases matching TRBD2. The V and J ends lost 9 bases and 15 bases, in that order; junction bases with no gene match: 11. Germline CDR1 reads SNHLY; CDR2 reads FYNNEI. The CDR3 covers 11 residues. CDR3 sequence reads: CASQGAGRGFF. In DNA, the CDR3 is TGTGCCAGTCAAGGAGCGGGAAGGGGGTTCTTC.

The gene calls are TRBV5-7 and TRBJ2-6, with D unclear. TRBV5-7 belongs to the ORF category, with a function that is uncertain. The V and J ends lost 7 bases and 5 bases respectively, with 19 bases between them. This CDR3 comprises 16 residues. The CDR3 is CASFMGVQSRANVLTF. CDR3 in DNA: TGTGCCAGCTTCATGGGCGTACAAAGTCGGGCCAACGTCCTGACTTTC.

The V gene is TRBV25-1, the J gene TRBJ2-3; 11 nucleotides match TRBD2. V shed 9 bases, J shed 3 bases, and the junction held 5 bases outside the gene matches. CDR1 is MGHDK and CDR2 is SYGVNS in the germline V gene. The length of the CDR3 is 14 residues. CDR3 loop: CASTSGRGTDTQYF. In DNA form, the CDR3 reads TGTGCCAGTACTAGCGGGAGAGGGACAGATACGCAGTATTTT.

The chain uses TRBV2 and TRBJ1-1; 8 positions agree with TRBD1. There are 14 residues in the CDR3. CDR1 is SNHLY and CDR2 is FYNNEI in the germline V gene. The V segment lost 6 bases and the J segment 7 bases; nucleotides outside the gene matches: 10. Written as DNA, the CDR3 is TGTGCCAGCAGGGGCAGGGGGCTAGCTTTTGAAGCTTTCTTT. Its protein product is CASRGRGLAFEAFF.

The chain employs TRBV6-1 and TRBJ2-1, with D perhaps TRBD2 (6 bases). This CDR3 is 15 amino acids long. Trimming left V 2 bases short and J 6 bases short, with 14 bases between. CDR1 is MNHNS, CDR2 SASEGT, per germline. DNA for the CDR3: TGTGCCAGCAGTGAACCGGGAGTGGGTGTCAATGAGCAGTTCTTC. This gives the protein CASSEPGVGVNEQFF.

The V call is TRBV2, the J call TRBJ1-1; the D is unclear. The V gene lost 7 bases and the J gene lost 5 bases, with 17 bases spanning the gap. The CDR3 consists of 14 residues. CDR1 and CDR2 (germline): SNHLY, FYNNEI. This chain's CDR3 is CASTNQAGGTEAFF. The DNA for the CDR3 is TGTGCCAGCACCAATCAGGCGGGCGGGACTGAAGCTTTCTTT. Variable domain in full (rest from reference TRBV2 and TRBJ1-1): EPEVTQTPSHQVTQMGQEVILRCVPISNHLYFYWYRQILGQKVEFLVSFYNNEISEKSEIFDDQFSVERPDGSNFTLKIRSTKLEDSAMYFCASTNQAGGTEAFFGQGTRLTVV.

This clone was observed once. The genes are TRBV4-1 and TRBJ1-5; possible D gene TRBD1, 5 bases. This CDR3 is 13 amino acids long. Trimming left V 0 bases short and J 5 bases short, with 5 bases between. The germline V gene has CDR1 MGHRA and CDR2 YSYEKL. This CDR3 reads CASSQDRDQPQHF. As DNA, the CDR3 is TGCGCCAGCAGCCAAGACAGGGATCAGCCCCAGCATTTT.

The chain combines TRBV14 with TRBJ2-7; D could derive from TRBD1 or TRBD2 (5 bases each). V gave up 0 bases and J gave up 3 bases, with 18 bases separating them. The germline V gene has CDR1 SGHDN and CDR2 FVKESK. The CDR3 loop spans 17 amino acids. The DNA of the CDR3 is TGTGCCAGCAGCCAAGATAGGGACGCCCACACAATCTACGAGCAGTACTTC. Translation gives CASSQDRDAHTIYEQYF.

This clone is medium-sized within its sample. The CDR3 sequence: CASSFLTSGYNEQFF. CDR3 DNA sequence: TGTGCCAGCAGCTTCCTGACTAGCGGGTACAATGAGCAGTTCTTC. The genes are TRBV11-2 and TRBJ2-1; 10 bases map to TRBD2. Germline CDR1 SGHAT, CDR2 FQNNGV. CDR3 length: 15 residues. V lost 3 bases to trimming and J lost 4 bases; unmatched junction nucleotides: 3.

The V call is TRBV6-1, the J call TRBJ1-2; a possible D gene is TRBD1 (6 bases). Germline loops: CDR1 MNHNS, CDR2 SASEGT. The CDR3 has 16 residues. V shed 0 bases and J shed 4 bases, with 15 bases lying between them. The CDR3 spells CASSEASSRGGYGYTF. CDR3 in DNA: TGTGCCAGCAGTGAAGCGTCCTCCAGGGGAGGCTATGGCTACACCTTC.

The DNA of the CDR3 is TGTGCCAGCAGCCGAACCGGGACTAGCCTCTATGGGGAGCAGTTCTTC. Translating it yields CASSRTGTSLYGEQFF. J is TRBJ2-1 and V is TRBV5-8; 9 bases fit TRBD2. The CDR3 is 16 residues long. With 4 bases clipped from V and 10 bases from J, the junction kept 15 bases outside the gene matches. Per germline, CDR1 SGHTS and CDR2 YDEGEE.

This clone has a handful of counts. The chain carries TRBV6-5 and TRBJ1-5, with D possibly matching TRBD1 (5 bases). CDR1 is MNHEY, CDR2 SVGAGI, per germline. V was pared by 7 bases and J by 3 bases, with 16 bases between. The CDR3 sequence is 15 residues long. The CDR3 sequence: CASTGTLRDNQPQHF. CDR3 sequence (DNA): TGTGCCAGCACTGGGACCCTTAGGGACAATCAGCCCCAGCATTTT.

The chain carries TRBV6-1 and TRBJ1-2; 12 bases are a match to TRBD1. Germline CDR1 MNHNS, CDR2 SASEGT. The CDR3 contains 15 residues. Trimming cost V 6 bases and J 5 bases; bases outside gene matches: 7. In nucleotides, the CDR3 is TGTGCCAGCAGACCGGGACAGGGGGCAAGATATGGCTACACCTTC. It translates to CASRPGQGARYGYTF.

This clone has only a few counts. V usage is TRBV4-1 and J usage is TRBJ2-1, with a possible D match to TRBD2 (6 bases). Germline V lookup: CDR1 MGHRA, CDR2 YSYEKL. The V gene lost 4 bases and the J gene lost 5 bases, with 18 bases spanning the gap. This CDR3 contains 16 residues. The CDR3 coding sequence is TGCGCCAGCAGCCGCCCTCTGCGGGATGGGAACAATGAGCAGTTCTTC. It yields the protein CASSRPLRDGNNEQFF.

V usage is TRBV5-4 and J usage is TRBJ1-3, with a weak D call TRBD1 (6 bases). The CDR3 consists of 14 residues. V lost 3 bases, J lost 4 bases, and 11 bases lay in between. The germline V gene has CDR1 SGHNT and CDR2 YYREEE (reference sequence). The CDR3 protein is CASSYDRIGNTIYF. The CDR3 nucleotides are TGTGCCAGCAGCTACGACAGGATCGGAAACACCATATATTTT.

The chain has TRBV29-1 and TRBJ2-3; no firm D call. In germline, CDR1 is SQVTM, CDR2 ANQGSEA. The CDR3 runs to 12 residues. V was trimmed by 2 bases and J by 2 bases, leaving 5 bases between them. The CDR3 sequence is CSVEYHTDTQYF. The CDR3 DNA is TGCAGCGTTGAATACCACACAGATACGCAGTATTTT.

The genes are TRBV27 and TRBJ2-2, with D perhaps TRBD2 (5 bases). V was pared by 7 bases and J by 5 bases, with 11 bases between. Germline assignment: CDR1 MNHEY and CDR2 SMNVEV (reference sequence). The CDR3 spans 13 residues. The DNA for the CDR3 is TGTGCCAGCAAACGGTGGGAGACCGGGGAGCTGTTTTTT. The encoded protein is CASKRWETGELFF.

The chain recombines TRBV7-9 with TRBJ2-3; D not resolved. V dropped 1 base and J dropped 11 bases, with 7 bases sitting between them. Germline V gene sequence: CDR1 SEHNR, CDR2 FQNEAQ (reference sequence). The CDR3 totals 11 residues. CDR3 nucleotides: TGTGCCAGCAGCTTAGACCCAAAGCAGTATTTT. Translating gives CASSLDPKQYF.

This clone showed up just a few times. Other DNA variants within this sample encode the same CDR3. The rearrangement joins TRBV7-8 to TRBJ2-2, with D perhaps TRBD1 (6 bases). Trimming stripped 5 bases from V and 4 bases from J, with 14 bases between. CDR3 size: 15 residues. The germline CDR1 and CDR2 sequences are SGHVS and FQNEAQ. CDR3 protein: CASSEIQGPTGELFF. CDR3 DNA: TGTGCCAGCAGCGAGATACAGGGACCCACCGGGGAGCTGTTTTTT. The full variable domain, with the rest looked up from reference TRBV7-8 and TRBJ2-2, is GAGVSQSPRYKVAKRGQDVALRCDPISGHVSLFWYQQALGQGPEFLTYFQNEAQLDKSGLPSDRFFAERPEGSVSTLKIQRTQQEDSAVYLCASSEIQGPTGELFFGEGSRLTVL.

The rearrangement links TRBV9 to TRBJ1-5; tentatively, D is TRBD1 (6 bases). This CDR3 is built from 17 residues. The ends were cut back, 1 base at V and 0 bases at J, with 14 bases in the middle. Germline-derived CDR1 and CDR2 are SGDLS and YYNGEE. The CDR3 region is CASSVTRGAYSNQPQHF. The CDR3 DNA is TGTGCCAGCAGCGTAACCAGGGGCGCGTATAGCAATCAGCCCCAGCATTTT. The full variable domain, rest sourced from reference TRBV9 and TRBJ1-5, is DSGVTQTPKHLITATGQRVTLRCSPRSGDLSVYWYQQSLDQGLQFLIQYYNGEERAKGNILERFSAQQFPDLHSELNLSSLELGDSALYFCASSVTRGAYSNQPQHFGDGTRLSIL.

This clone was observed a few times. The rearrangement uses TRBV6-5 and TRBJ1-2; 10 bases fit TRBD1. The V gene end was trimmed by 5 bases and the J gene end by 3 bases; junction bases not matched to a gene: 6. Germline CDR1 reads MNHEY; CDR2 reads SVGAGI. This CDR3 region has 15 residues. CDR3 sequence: CASSKDRGLDYGYTF. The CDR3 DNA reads TGTGCCAGCAGTAAAGACAGGGGGCTGGACTATGGCTACACCTTC.

The CDR3 here is CASSIRTGGESFRPQHF. The CDR3 DNA reads as TGTGCCAGTAGTATTCGTACAGGGGGCGAGTCTTTCCGGCCCCAGCATTTT. The genes are TRBV19 and TRBJ1-5; 9 bases agree with TRBD1. The CDR3 covers 17 residues. J was trimmed by 9 bases and V by 3 bases; bases with no gene match: 15. Per the germline V gene, CDR1 is LNHDA and CDR2 is SQIVND (reference sequence). Full variable domain (outside the CDR3, taken from reference TRBV19 and TRBJ1-5): DGGITQSPKYLFRKEGQNVTLSCEQNLNHDAMYWYRQDPGQGLRLIYYSQIVNDFQKGDIAEGYSVSREKKESFPLTVTSAQKNPTAFYLCASSIRTGGESFRPQHFGDGTRLSIL.

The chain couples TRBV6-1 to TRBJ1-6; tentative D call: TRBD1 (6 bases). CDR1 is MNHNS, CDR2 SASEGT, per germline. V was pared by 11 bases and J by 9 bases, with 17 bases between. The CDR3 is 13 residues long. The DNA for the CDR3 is TGTGCCGGATCACAGGGCCTTGGTTCACCCCTCCACTTT. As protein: CAGSQGLGSPLHF.

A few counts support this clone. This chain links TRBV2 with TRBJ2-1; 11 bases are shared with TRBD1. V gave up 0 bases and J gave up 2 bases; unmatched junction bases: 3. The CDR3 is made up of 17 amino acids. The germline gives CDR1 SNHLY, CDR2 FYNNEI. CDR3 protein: CASSEARTGGPYNEQFF. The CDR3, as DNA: TGTGCCAGCAGTGAAGCAAGGACAGGGGGCCCCTACAATGAGCAGTTCTTC. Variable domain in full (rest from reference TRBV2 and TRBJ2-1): EPEVTQTPSHQVTQMGQEVILRCVPISNHLYFYWYRQILGQKVEFLVSFYNNEISEKSEIFDDQFSVERPDGSNFTLKIRSTKLEDSAMYFCASSEARTGGPYNEQFFGPGTRLTVL.

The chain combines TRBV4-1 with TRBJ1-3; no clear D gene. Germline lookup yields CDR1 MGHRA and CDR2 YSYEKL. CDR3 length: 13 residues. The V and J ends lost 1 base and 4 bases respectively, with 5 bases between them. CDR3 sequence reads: CASSQVIGNTIYF. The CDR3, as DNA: TGCGCCAGCAGCCAAGTTATAGGAAACACCATATATTTT.

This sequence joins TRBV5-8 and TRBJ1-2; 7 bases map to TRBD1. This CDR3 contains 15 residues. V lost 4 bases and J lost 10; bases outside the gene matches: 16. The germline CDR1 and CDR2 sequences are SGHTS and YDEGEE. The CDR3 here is CASSLSGRGQVTYTF. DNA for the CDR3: TGTGCCAGCAGCCTGAGTGGTAGGGGGCAAGTCACCTACACCTTC.

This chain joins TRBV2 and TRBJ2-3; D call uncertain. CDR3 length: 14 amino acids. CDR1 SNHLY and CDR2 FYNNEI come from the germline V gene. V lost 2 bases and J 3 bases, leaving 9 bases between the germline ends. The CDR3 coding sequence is TGTGCCAGCAGTGAAAGCCCCGGGACAGATACGCAGTATTTT. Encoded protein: CASSESPGTDTQYF.

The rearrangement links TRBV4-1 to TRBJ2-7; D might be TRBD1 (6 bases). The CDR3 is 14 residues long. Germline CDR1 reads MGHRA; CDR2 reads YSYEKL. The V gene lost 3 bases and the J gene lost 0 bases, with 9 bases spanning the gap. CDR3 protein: CASSHWTDSYEQYF. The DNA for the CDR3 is TGCGCCAGCAGCCACTGGACAGACTCCTACGAGCAGTACTTC.

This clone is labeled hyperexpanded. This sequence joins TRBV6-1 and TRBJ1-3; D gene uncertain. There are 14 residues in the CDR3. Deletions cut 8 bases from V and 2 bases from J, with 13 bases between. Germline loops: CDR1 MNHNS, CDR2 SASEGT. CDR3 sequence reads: CASGPLGAGNTIYF. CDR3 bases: TGTGCCAGCGGCCCCCTTGGGGCTGGAAACACCATATATTTT.

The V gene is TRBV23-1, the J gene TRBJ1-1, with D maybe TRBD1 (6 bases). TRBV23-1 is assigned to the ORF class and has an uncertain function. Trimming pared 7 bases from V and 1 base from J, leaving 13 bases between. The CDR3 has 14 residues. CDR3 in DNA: TGCGCCAGCAAAAACGGGGGCAAGAACACTGAAGCTTTCTTT. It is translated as CASKNGGKNTEAFF.

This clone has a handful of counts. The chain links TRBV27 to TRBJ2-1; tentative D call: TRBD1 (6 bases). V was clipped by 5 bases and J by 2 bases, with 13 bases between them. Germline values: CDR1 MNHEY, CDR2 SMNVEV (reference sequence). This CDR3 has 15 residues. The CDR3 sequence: CASSTQGPPYNEQFF. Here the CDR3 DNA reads TGTGCCAGCAGTACACAGGGCCCCCCCTACAATGAGCAGTTCTTC.